These T cell receptor beta chains were read from a single sample in a study of shared clonotypes between healthy human individuals. The data were produced by immunoSEQ multiplex PCR, yet TCRdb's version contains in-frame clones alone and is incomplete. The repertoire holds 95,000 to 120,000 clones, with under 70% as singletons. The specimen sequenced was memory CD8+ T cells sorted from blood. The source is a woman aged 30 to 39 in good health. The CDR3 runs from the conserved cysteine through the conserved F or W. Each record gives: CDR3 protein, CDR3 DNA, D gene, clone size, V gene, J gene. The D gene is left open where the match is weak. Expanded clones are given a class, and other clones once, few, many or no size at all.

CDR3aa: CASTGSGNQPQHF
CDR3nt: TGTGCCAGCACAGGGAGTGGCAATCAGCCCCAGCATTTT
d_gene: NA
abundance: many
v_gene: TRBV19
j_gene: TRBJ1-5

CDR3aa: CASSPERVTDTQYF
CDR3nt: TGTGCCAGCAGCCCCGAAAGAGTCACAGATACGCAGTATTTT
d_gene: NA
abundance: NA
v_gene: TRBV11-2
j_gene: TRBJ2-3

CDR3aa: CASSPQGGILQETQYF
CDR3nt: TGTGCCAGCAGCCCACAGGGGGGGATCTTACAAGAGACCCAGTACTTC
d_gene: NA
abundance: NA
v_gene: TRBV11-2
j_gene: TRBJ2-5

CDR3aa: CAWSHTGTPNTEAFF
CDR3nt: TGTGCCTGGAGTCACACCGGGACACCGAACACTGAAGCTTTCTTT
d_gene: NA
abundance: many
v_gene: TRBV30
j_gene: TRBJ1-1

CDR3aa: CASSLVGGRGNQPQHF
CDR3nt: TGTGCCAGCAGCTTGGTTGGAGGGAGGGGAAATCAGCCCCAGCATTTT
d_gene: NA
abundance: NA
v_gene: TRBV5-6
j_gene: TRBJ1-5

CDR3aa: CASSGRQGAGWEQYF
CDR3nt: TGTGCCAGTAGTGGCCGACAGGGGGCCGGGTGGGAGCAGTACTTC
d_gene: TRBD1
abundance: once
v_gene: TRBV19
j_gene: TRBJ2-7

CDR3aa: CASSVTDRSGNTIYF
CDR3nt: TGTGCCAGCAGCGTAACTGACCGCTCTGGAAACACCATATATTTT
d_gene: NA
abundance: NA
v_gene: TRBV9
j_gene: TRBJ1-3

CDR3aa: CASSLTMSGYEQYF
CDR3nt: TGCGCCAGCAGCTTGACAATGAGTGGGTACGAGCAGTACTTC
d_gene: NA
abundance: NA
v_gene: TRBV5-1
j_gene: TRBJ2-7

CDR3aa: CASSVAGSEETQYF
CDR3nt: TGTGCCAGCAGCGTAGCGGGCAGCGAAGAGACCCAGTACTTC
d_gene: NA
abundance: NA
v_gene: TRBV9
j_gene: TRBJ2-5

CDR3aa: CASSPSSYNEQFF
CDR3nt: TGTGCCAGCTCACCGAGCTCCTACAATGAGCAGTTCTTC
d_gene: NA
abundance: NA
v_gene: TRBV18
j_gene: TRBJ2-1

CDR3aa: CASSPRGGSSYNEQFF
CDR3nt: TGTGCCAGCAGCCCACGGGGAGGTAGCTCCTACAATGAGCAGTTCTTC
d_gene: NA
abundance: many
v_gene: TRBV7-9
j_gene: TRBJ2-1

CDR3aa: CASSPGGEQYF
CDR3nt: TGTGCCAGCTCACCGGGGGGCGAGCAGTACTTC
d_gene: NA
abundance: NA
v_gene: TRBV18
j_gene: TRBJ2-7

CDR3aa: CAISVMGPVPKKNTEAFF
CDR3nt: TGTGCCATCAGTGTTATGGGTCCTGTCCCAAAAAAGAACACTGAAGCTTTCTTT
d_gene: NA
abundance: NA
v_gene: TRBV10-3
j_gene: TRBJ1-1

CDR3aa: CANSGSFGGELFF
CDR3nt: TGTGCCAATAGCGGGAGCTTTGGCGGGGAGCTGTTTTTT
d_gene: TRBD2
abundance: NA
v_gene: TRBV28
j_gene: TRBJ2-2

CDR3aa: CASSLLIGDGGSGYTF
CDR3nt: TGTGCCAGCAGCTTATTGATTGGGGACGGCGGGTCTGGCTACACCTTC
d_gene: NA
abundance: medium-sized
v_gene: TRBV7-6
j_gene: TRBJ1-2

CDR3aa: CASSGGRDDRGYEQYF
CDR3nt: TGTGCCAGCAGTGGGGGGAGGGACGATCGTGGCTACGAGCAGTACTTC
d_gene: TRBD2
abundance: many
v_gene: TRBV25-1
j_gene: TRBJ2-7

CDR3aa: CASSPPGRDQHF
CDR3nt: TGTGCCAGCAGCCCTCCGGGACGGGACCAGCATTTT
d_gene: NA
abundance: NA
v_gene: TRBV5-8
j_gene: TRBJ1-5

CDR3aa: CASSKGTTDNSPLHF
CDR3nt: TGTGCCAGCAGTAAGGGAACAACCGATAATTCACCCCTCCACTTT
d_gene: NA
abundance: NA
v_gene: TRBV28
j_gene: TRBJ1-6

CDR3aa: CASSFRGAGTGNEQFF
CDR3nt: TGTGCCAGCAGCTTTCGGGGCGCGGGGACTGGCAATGAGCAGTTCTTC
d_gene: NA
abundance: NA
v_gene: TRBV11-2
j_gene: TRBJ2-1

CDR3aa: CASSSRQEYNEQFF
CDR3nt: TGTGCCAGCAGCTCAAGACAGGAATACAATGAGCAGTTCTTC
d_gene: NA
abundance: few
v_gene: TRBV11-3
j_gene: TRBJ2-1

CDR3aa: CASSLKDRGRESAQETQYF
CDR3nt: TGTGCCAGCAGTTTAAAGGACAGGGGTCGGGAGAGCGCACAAGAGACCCAGTACTTC
d_gene: TRBD1
abundance: NA
v_gene: TRBV28
j_gene: TRBJ2-5

CDR3aa: CASSYRRPYVEQYF
CDR3nt: TGCGCCAGCAGCTACAGGAGACCCTACGTCGAGCAGTACTTC
d_gene: NA
abundance: NA
v_gene: TRBV5-1
j_gene: TRBJ2-7

CDR3aa: CASSLPSSSSYNEQFF
CDR3nt: TGTGCCAGCAGCTTACCTTCTAGCTCCTCCTACAATGAGCAGTTCTTC
d_gene: NA
abundance: once
v_gene: TRBV7-9
j_gene: TRBJ2-1